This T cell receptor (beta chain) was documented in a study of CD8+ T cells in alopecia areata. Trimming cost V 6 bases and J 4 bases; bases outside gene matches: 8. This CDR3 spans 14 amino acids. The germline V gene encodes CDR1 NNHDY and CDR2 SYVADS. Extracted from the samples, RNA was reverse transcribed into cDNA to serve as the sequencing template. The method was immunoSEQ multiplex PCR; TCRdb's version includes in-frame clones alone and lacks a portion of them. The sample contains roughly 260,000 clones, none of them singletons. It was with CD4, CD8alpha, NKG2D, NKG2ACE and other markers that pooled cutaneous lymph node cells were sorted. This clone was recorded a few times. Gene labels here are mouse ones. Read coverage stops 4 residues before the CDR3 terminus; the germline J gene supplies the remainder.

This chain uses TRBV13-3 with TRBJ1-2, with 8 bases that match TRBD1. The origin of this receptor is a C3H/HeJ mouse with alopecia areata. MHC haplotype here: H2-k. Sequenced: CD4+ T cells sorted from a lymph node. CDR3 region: CASTRAGGSSDYTF. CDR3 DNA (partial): TGTGCCAGCACCAGGGCAGGGGGCAGCTCC.